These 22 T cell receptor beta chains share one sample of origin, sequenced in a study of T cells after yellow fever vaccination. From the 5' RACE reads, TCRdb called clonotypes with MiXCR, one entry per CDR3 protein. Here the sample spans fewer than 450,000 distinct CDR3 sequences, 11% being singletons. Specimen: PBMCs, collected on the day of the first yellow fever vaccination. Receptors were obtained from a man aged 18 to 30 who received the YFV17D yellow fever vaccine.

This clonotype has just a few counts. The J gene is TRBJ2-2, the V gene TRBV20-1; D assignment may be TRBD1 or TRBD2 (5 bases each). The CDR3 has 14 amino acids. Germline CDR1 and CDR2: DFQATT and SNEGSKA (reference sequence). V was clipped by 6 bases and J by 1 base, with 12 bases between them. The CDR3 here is CSAPGRKNTGELFF. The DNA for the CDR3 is TGCAGTGCACCGGGACGGAAGAACACCGGGGAGCTGTTTTTT.

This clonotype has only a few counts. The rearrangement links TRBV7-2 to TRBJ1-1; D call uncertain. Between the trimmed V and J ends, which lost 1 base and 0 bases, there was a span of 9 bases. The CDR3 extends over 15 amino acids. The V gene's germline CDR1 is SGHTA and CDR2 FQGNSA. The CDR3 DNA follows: TGTGCCAGCAGCTTAGTTATTGACATGAACACTGAAGCTTTCTTT. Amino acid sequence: CASSLVIDMNTEAFF. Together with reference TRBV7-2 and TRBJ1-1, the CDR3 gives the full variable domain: GAGVSQSPSNKVTEKGKDVELRCDPISGHTALYWYRQSLGQGLEFLIYFQGNSAPDKSGLPSDRFSAERTGGSVSTLTIQRTQQEDSAVYLCASSLVIDMNTEAFFGQGTRLTVV.

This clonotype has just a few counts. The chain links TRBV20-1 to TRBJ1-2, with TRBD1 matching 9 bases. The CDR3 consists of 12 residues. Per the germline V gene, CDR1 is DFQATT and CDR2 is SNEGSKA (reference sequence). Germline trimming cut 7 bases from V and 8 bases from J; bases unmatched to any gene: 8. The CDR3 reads CSVRGQGGGYTF. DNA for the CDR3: TGCAGTGTCAGGGGACAGGGAGGAGGCTACACCTTC.

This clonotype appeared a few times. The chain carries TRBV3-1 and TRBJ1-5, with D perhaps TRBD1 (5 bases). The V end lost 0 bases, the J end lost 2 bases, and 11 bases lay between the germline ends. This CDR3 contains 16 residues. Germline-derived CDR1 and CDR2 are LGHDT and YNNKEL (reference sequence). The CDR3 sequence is CASSQDWGEGNQPQHF. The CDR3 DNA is TGTGCCAGCAGCCAAGACTGGGGGGAAGGCAATCAGCCCCAGCATTTT.

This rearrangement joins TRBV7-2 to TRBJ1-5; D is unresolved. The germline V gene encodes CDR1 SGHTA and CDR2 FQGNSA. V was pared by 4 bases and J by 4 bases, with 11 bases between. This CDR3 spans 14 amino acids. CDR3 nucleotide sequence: TGTGCCAGCAGCTCCGGATTCTCGAATCAGCCCCAGCATTTT. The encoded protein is CASSSGFSNQPQHF. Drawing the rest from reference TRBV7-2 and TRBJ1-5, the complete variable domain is GAGVSQSPSNKVTEKGKDVELRCDPISGHTALYWYRQSLGQGLEFLIYFQGNSAPDKSGLPSDRFSAERTGGSVSTLTIQRTQQEDSAVYLCASSSGFSNQPQHFGDGTRLSIL.

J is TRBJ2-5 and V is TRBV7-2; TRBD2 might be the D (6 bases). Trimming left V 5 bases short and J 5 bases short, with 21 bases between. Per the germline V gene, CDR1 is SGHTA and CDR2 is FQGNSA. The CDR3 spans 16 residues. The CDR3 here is CASSPRRLGGRETQYF. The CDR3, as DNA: TGTGCCAGCAGCCCGCGCCGACTAGGAGGGAGGGAGACCCAGTACTTC.

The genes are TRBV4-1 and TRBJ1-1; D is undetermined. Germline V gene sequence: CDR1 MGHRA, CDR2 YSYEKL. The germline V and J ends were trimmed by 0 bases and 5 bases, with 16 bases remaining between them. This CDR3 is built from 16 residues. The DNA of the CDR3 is TGCGCCAGCAGCCAAGATTTCGGTAGGGTTCGGACTGAAGCTTTCTTT. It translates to CASSQDFGRVRTEAFF.

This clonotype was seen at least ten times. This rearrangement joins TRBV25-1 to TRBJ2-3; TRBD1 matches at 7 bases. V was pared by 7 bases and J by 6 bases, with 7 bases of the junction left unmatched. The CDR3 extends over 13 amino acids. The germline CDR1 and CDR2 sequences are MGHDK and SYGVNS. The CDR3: CASKGTASDTQYF. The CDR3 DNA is TGTGCCAGCAAAGGGACAGCTTCGGATACGCAGTATTTT. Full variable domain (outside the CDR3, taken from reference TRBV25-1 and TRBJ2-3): EADIYQTPRYLVIGTGKKITLECSQTMGHDKMYWYQQDPGMELHLIHYSYGVNSTEKGDLSSESTVSRIRTEHFPLTLESARPSHTSQYLCASKGTASDTQYFGPGTRLTVL.

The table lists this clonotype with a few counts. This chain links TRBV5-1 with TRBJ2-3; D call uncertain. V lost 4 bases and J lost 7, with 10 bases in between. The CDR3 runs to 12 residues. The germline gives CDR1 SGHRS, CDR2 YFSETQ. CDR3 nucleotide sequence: TGCGCCAGCAGCGGGGAAGGGAATACGCAGTATTTT. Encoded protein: CASSGEGNTQYF. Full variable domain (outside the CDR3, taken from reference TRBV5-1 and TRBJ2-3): KAGVTQTPRYLIKTRGQQVTLSCSPISGHRSVSWYQQTPGQGLQFLFEYFSETQRNKGNFPGRFSGRQFSNSRSEMNVSTLELGDSALYLCASSGEGNTQYFGPGTRLTVL.

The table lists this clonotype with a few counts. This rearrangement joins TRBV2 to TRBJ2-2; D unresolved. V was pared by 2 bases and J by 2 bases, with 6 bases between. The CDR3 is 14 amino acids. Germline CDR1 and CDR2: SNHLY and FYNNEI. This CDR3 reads CASSELLNTGELFF. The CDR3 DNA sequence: TGTGCCAGCAGTGAATTGCTAAACACCGGGGAGCTGTTTTTT.

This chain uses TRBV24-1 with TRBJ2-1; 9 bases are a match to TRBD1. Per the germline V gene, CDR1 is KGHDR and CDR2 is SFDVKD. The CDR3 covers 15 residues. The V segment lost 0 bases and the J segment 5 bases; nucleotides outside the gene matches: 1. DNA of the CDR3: TGTGCCACCAGTGATTTGAGGGACAGGGACAATGAGCAGTTCTTC. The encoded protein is CATSDLRDRDNEQFF.

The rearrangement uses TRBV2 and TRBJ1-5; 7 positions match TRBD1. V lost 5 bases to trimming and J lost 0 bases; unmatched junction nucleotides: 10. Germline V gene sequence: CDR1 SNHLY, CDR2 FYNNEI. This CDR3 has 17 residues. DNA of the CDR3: TGTGCCAGCAGTTCTAACAGGGGCGCCTATAGCAATCAGCCCCAGCATTTT. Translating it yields CASSSNRGAYSNQPQHF.

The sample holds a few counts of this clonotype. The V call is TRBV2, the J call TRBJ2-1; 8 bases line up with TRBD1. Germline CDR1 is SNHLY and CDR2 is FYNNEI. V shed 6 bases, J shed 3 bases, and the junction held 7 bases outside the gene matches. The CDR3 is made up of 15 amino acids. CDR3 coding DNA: TGTGCCAGCAGGTCGGACAGGGAGATCTACAATGAGCAGTTCTTC. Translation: CASRSDREIYNEQFF.

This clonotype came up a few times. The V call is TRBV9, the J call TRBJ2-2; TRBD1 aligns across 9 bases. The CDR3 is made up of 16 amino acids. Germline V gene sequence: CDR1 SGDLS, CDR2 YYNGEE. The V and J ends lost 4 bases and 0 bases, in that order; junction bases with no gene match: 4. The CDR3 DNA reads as TGTGCCAGCAGCACCACAGGGGGCCCGAACACCGGGGAGCTGTTTTTT. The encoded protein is CASSTTGGPNTGELFF.

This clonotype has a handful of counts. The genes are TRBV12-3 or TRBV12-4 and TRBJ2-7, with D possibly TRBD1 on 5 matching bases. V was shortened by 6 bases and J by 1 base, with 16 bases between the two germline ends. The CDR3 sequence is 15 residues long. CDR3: CASSVDRFPSYEQYF. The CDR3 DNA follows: TGTGCCAGCAGCGTTGACAGATTTCCATCCTACGAGCAGTACTTC.

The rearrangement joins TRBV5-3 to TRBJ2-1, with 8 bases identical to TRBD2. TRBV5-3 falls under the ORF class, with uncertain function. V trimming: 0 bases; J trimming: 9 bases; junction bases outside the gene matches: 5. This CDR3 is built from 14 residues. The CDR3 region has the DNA TGTGCCAGAAGCTTGGGGGGACTAGAGGCTGAGCAGTTCTTC. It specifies CARSLGGLEAEQFF.

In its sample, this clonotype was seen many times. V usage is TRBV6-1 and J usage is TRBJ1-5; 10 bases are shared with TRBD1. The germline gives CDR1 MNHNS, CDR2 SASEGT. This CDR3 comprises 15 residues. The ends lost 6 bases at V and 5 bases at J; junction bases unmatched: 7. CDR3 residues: CASSPGQGLYQPQHF. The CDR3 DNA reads TGTGCCAGCAGCCCGGGACAGGGGTTATATCAGCCCCAGCATTTT.

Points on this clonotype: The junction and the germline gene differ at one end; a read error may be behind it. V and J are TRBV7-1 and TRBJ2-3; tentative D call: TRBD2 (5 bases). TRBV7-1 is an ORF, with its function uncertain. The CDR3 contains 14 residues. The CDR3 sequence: CAISSGVSTDTQYF. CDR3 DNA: TGTGCCATCAGCTCCGGGGTTAGCACAGATACGCAGTATTTT.

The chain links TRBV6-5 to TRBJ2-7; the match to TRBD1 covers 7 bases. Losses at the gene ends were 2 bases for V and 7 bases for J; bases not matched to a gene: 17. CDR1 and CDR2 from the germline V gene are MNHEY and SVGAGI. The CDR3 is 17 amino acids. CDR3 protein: CASSYVSSADRVLEQYV. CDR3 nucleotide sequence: TGTGCCAGCAGTTACGTCTCCTCCGCAGACAGGGTTCTGGAGCAGTACGTC.

The CDR3 nucleotides are TGTGCCAGCAGCACGGGACCGAGCACCGGGGAGCTGTTTTTT. It codes for CASSTGPSTGELFF. V gene TRBV9 combines with J gene TRBJ2-2; D might be TRBD1 or TRBD2, each matching 5 bases. The germline V and J ends were trimmed by 4 bases and 4 bases, with 11 bases remaining between them. The germline gives CDR1 SGDLS, CDR2 YYNGEE. The CDR3 covers 14 residues.

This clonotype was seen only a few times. The CDR3 coding sequence is TGTGCCAGCAGCACACCCGACAGGCTTGACCACACTGAAGCTTTCTTT. Amino acid sequence: CASSTPDRLDHTEAFF. J is TRBJ1-1 and V is TRBV5-4, with D perhaps matching TRBD1 (6 bases). Trimming removed 4 bases at V and 3 bases at J, with 19 bases between. CDR3 length: 16 residues. Germline V gives CDR1 SGHNT, CDR2 YYREEE (reference sequence).

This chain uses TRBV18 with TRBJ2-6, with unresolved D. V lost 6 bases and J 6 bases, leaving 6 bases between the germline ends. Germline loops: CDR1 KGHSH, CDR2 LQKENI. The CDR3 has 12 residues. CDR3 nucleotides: TGTGCCAGCTCTGAAAAGGCCAACGTCCTGACTTTC. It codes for CASSEKANVLTF.